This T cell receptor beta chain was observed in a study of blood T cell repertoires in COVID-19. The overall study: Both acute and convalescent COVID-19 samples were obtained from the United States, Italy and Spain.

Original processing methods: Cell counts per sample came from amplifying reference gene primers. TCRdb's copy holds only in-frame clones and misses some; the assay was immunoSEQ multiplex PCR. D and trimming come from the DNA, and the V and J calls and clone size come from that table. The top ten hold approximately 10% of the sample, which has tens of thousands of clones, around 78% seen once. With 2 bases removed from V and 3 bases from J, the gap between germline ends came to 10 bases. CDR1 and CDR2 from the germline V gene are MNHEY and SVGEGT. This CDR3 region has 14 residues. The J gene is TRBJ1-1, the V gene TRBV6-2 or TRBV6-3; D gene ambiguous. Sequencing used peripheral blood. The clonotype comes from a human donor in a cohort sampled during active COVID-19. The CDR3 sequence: CASSYTDYYTEAFF. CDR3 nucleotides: TGTGCCAGCAGTTACACAGACTACTACACTGAAGCTTTCTTT.